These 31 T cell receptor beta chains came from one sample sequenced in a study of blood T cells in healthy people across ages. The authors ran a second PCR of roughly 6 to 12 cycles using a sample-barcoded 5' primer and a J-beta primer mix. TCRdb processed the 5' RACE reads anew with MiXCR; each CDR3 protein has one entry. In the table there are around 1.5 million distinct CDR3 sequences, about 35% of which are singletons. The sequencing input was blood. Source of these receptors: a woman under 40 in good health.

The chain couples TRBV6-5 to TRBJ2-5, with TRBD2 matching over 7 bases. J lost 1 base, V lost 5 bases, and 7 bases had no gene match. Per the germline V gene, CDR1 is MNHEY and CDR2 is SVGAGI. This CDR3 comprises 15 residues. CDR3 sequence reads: CASSRLKRGQETQYF. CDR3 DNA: TGTGCCAGCAGTCGTCTAAAGCGGGGCCAAGAGACCCAGTACTTC.

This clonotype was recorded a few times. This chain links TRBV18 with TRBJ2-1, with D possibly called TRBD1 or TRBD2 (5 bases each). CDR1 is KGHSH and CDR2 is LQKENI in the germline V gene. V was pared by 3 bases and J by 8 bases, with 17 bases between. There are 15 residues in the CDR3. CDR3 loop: CASSPPGPVRDEQFF. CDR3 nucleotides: TGTGCCAGCTCACCCCCGGGGCCCGTAAGGGATGAGCAGTTCTTC.

The chain's CDR3 is CAISAGEGVSQPQHF. CDR3 in DNA: TGTGCCATCAGCGCGGGAGAGGGAGTAAGTCAGCCCCAGCATTTT. The chain employs TRBV10-3 and TRBJ1-5; D is undetermined. This CDR3 contains 15 residues. The ends were cut back, 6 bases at V and 6 bases at J, with 18 bases in the middle. In germline, CDR1 is ENHRY, CDR2 SYGVKD.

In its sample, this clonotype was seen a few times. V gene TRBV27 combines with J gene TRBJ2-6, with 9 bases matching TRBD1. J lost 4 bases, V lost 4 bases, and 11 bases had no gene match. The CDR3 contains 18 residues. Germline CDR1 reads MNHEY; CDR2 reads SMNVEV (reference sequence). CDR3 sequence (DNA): TGTGCCAGCAGTTCCACCTGGGACAGGGAGTACGGGGCCAACGTCCTGACTTTC. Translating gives CASSSTWDREYGANVLTF. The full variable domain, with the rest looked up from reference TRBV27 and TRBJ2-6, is EAQVTQNPRYLITVTGKKLTVTCSQNMNHEYMSWYRQDPGLGLRQIYYSMNVEVTDKGDVPEGYKVSRKEKRNFPLILESPSPNQTSLYFCASSSTWDREYGANVLTFGAGSRLTVL.

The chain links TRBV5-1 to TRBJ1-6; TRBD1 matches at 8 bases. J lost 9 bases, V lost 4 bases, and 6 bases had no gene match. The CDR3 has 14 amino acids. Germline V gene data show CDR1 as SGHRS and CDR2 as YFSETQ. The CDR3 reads CASSPRTGISPLHF. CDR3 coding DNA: TGCGCCAGCAGCCCTAGGACAGGGATTTCACCCCTCCACTTT.

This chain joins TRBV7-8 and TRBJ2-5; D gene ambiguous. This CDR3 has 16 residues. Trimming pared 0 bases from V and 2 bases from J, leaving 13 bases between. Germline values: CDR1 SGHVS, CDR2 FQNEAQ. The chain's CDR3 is CASSLARVAEQETQYF. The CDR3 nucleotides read TGTGCCAGCAGCTTAGCCCGGGTTGCGGAGCAAGAGACCCAGTACTTC.

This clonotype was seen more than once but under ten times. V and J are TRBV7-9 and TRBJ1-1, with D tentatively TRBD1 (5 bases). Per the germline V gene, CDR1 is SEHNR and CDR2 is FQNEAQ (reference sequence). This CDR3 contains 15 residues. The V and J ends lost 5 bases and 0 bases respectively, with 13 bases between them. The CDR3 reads CASSPSGLMNTEAFF. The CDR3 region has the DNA TGTGCCAGCAGCCCATCGGGACTCATGAACACTGAAGCTTTCTTT.

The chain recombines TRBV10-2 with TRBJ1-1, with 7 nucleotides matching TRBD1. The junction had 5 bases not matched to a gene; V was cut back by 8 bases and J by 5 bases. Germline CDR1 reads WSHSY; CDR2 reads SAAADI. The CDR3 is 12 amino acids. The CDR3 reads CASGDSSTEAFF. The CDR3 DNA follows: TGCGCCAGCGGGGACAGCTCGACTGAAGCTTTCTTT.

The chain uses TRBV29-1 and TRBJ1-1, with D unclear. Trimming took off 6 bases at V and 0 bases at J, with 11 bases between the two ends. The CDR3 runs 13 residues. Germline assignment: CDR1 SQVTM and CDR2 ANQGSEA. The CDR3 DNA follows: TGCAGCGTCAAGGACCCAATGAACACTGAAGCTTTCTTT. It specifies CSVKDPMNTEAFF.

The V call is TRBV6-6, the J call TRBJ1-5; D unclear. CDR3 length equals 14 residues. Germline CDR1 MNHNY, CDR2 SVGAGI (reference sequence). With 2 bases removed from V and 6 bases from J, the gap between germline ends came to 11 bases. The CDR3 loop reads CASSYTTQSQPQHF. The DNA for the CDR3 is TGTGCCAGCAGTTACACAACGCAAAGTCAGCCCCAGCATTTT.

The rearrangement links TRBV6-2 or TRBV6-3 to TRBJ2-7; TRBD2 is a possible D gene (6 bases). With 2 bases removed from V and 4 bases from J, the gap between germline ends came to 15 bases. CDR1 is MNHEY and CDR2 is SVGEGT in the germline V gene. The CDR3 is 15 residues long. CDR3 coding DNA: TGTGCCAGCAGTTACGGGACGGGAGCTTGGTACGAGCAGTACTTC. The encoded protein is CASSYGTGAWYEQYF.

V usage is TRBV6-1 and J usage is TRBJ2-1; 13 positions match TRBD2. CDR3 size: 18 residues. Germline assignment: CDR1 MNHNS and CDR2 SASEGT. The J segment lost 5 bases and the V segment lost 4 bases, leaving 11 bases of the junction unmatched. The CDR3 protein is CASSGLAGGPASNNEQFF. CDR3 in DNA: TGTGCCAGCAGTGGACTAGCGGGGGGCCCGGCGAGTAACAATGAGCAGTTCTTC.

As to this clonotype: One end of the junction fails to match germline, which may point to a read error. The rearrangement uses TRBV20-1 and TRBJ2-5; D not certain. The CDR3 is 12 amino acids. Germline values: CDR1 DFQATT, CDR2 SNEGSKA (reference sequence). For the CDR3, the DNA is TGCAGGGCTAGAGCCCACCCCGAGACCCAGTACTTC. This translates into CRARAHPETQYF.

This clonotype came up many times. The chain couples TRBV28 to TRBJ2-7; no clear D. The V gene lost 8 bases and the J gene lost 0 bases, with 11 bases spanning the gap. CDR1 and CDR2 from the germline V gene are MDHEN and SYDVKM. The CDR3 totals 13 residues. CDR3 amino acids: CASETSHSYEQYF. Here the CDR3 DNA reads TGTGCCAGCGAGACATCGCACTCCTACGAGCAGTACTTC.

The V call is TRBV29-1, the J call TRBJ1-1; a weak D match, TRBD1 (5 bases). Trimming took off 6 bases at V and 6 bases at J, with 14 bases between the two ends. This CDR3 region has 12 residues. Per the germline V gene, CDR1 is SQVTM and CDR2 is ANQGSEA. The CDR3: CSVYIGGSEAFF. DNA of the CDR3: TGCAGCGTCTACATTGGGGGGTCTGAAGCTTTCTTT.

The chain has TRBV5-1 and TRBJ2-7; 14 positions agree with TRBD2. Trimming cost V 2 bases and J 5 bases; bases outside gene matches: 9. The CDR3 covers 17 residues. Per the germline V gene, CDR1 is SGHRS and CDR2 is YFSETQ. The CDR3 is CASSFGTSGSTTHEQYF. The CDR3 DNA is TGCGCCAGCAGCTTCGGGACTAGCGGGAGTACGACCCACGAGCAGTACTTC.

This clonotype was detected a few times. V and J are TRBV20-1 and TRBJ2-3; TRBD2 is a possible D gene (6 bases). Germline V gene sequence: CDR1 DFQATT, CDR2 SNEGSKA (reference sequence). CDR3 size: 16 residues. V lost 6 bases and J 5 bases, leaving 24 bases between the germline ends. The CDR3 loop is CSAGVSRRAKGDTQYF. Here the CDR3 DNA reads TGCAGTGCGGGGGTTAGTAGGAGGGCGAAAGGAGATACGCAGTATTTT.

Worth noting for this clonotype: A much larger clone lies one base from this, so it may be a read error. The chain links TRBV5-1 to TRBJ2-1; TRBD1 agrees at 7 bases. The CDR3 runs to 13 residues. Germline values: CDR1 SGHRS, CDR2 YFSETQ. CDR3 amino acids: CASSNRGGDEHFF. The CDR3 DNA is TGCGCCAGCAGTAACAGGGGTGGCGATGAGCACTTCTTC.

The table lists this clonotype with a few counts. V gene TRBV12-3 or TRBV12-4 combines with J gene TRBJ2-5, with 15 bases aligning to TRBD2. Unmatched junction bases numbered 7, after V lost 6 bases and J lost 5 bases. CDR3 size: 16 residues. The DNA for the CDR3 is TGTGCCAGCAGAGGACTAGCGGGGGGGCAGAGGGAGACCCAGTACTTC. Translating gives CASRGLAGGQRETQYF.

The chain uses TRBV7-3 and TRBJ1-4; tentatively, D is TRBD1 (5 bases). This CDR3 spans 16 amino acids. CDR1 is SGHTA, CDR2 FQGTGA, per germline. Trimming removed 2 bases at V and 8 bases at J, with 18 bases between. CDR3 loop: CASSLEGRAQEEKLFF. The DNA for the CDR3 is TGTGCCAGCAGCTTAGAGGGCAGGGCCCAGGAGGAAAAACTGTTTTTT.

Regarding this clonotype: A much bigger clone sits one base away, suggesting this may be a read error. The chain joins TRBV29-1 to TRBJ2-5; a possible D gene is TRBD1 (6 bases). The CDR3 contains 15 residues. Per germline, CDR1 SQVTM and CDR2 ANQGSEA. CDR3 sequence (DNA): TGCAGCGTTGTATTGGCGGACAGCATTGTAGAGACCCGGTACTTC. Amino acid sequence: CSVVLADSIVETRYF.

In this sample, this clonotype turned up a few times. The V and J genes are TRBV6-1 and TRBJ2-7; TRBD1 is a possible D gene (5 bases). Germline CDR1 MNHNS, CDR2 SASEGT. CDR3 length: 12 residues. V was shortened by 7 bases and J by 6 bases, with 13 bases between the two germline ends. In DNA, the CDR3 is TGTGCCAGCACTCACGACAGTTCCGAGCAGTACTTC. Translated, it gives CASTHDSSEQYF.

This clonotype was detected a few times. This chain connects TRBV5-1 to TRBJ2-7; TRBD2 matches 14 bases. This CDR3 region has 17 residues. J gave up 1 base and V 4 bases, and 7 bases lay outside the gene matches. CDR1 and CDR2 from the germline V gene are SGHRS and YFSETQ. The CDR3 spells CASSRTSGGIDSYEQYF. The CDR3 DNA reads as TGCGCCAGCAGCCGGACTAGCGGGGGGATAGATTCCTACGAGCAGTACTTC.

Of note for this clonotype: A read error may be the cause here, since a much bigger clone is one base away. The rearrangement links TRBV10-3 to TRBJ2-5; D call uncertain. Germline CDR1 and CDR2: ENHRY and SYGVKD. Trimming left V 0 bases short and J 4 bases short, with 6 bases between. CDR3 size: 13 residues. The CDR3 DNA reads TGTGCCATCAGTGAGTCCCTAGGAGAGACCCAGTACTTC. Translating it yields CAISESLGETQYF.

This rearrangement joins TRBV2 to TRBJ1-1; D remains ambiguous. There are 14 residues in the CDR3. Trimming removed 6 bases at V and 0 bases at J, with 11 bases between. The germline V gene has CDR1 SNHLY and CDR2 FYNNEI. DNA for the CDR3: TGTGCCAGCAGCCCTACAGACCTGAACACTGAAGCTTTCTTT. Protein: CASSPTDLNTEAFF.

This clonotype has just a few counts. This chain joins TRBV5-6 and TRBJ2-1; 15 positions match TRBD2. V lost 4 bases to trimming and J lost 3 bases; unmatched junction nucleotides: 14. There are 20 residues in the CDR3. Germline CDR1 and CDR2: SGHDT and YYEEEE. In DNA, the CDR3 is TGTGCCAGCAGCCTACGCCCGGGACTAGCGGGAGGTGGGGTCTACAATGAGCAGTTCTTC. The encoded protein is CASSLRPGLAGGGVYNEQFF.

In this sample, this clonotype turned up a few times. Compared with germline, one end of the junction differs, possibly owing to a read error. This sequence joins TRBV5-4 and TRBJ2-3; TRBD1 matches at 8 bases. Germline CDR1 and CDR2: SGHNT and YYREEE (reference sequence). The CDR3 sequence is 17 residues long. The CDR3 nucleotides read TGTGTCAGCAGCTTGGTGGGGGGACAGGTGCTCGGAGATACGCAGTATTTT. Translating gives CVSSLVGGQVLGDTQYF.

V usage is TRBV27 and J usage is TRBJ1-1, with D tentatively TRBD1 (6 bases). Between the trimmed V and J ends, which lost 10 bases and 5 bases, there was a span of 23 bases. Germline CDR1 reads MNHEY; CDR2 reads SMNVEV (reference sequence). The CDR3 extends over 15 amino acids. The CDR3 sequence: CATYSKGGVGTEAFF. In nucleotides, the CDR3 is TGTGCCACCTATTCCAAGGGGGGGGTAGGAACTGAAGCTTTCTTT.

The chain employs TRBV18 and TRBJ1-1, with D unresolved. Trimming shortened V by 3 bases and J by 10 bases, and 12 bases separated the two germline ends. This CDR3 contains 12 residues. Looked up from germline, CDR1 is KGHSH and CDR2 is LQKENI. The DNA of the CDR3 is TGTGCCAGCTCACCCGGGAGGACTAGAGCTTTCTTT. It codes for CASSPGRTRAFF.

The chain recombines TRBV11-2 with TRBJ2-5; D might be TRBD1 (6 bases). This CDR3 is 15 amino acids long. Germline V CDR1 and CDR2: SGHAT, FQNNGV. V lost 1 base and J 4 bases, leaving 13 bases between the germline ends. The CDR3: CASSLGVGGIETQYF. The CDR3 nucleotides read TGTGCCAGCAGCTTAGGGGTTGGGGGCATAGAGACCCAGTACTTC.

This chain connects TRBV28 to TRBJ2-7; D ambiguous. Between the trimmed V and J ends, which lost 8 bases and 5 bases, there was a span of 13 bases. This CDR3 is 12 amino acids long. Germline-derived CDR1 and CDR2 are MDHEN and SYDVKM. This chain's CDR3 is CASFTARNEQYF. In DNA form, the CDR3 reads TGTGCCAGCTTCACGGCTAGGAACGAGCAGTACTTC.